The clone carrying this T cell receptor beta chain was seen ten or more times. Using its own MiXCR run on the RT-PCR reads, TCRdb lists one record per CDR3 protein. The profile shows about 700,000 distinct CDR3 sequences, 14% of them singletons. Trimming stripped 10 bases from V and 2 bases from J, with 20 bases between. The CDR3 loop spans 15 amino acids. From germline, CDR1 is MNHEY and CDR2 SMNVEV (reference sequence). The specimen sequenced was memory CD4+ T cells from blood. This TCR was sampled from a female donor in good health, serving as a healthy control. V and J are TRBV27 and TRBJ2-5; no definite D call. DNA of the CDR3: TGTGCCACCCTGGGAACGGTCGGCGATCAAGAGACCCAGTACTTC. Encoded protein: CATLGTVGDQETQYF.